Listed below are T cell receptor beta chains from one sample, sequenced in a study of blood T cells in healthy people across ages. One entry per CDR3 protein results from TCRdb running MiXCR on the 5' RACE reads. The table records roughly 800,000 distinct CDR3 sequences, 58% of them present only once. Sequenced input: blood. These receptors were taken from a young man in good health. CDR3s include the opening cysteine and the closing phenylalanine or tryptophan. The D gene is left open where the match is weak. Expanded clones are given a class, and other clones once, few, many or no size at all.

abundance	v_gene	d_gene	j_gene	CDR3aa	CDR3nt
NA	TRBV6-2/TRBV6-3	NA	TRBJ2-7	CASSTAGASYEQYF	TGTGCCAGCAGTACGGCGGGGGCGAGCTACGAGCAGTACTTC
NA	TRBV14	NA	TRBJ1-2	CASSQDLAMRGYTF	TGTGCCAGCAGCCAAGATTTGGCGATGCGTGGCTACACCTTC
few	TRBV5-1	NA	TRBJ2-5	CASSGLGQETQYF	TGCGCCAGCAGCGGACTGGGACAAGAGACCCAGTACTTC
NA	TRBV20-1	NA	TRBJ1-2	CSAKTDARNRAQGPGYTF	TGCAGTGCTAAAACGGACGCACGAAACAGGGCCCAAGGCCCTGGCTACACCTTC
few	TRBV7-2	TRBD1	TRBJ2-4	CASSLGTVEYF	TGTGCCAGCAGCTTGGGGACAGTCGAGTACTTC
NA	TRBV27	NA	TRBJ2-7	CASSSVAPAMLVSSYEQYF	TGTGCCAGCAGTTCTGTTGCGCCCGCCATGCTGGTCAGCTCCTACGAGCAGTACTTC
NA	TRBV7-2	NA	TRBJ1-1	CASSQYRNTEAFF	TGTGCCAGCAGCCAGTACAGGAACACTGAAGCTTTCTTT
few	TRBV9	NA	TRBJ2-7	CASTFGRGGHEQYF	TGTGCCAGCACCTTCGGCCGGGGCGGGCACGAGCAGTACTTC
NA	TRBV7-9	NA	TRBJ1-2	CASSPGGRHPYGYTF	TGTGCCAGCAGCCCGGGGGGGAGGCACCCCTATGGCTACACCTTC
few	TRBV20-1	TRBD2	TRBJ2-7	CSQEGLAGGAYEQYF	TGCAGTCAAGAAGGACTAGCGGGAGGTGCCTACGAGCAGTACTTC
NA	TRBV7-2	NA	TRBJ1-4	CASSFAGAFNEKLFF	TGTGCCAGCAGCTTCGCAGGGGCCTTCAATGAAAAACTGTTTTTT
NA	TRBV4-2	TRBD2	TRBJ2-5	CASSQVAGDQETQYF	TGTGCCAGCAGCCAAGTGGCGGGGGATCAAGAGACCCAGTACTTC
few	TRBV4-2	NA	TRBJ2-6	CASSPARVSGSGANVLTF	TGTGCCAGCAGCCCGGCGAGGGTATCCGGCTCTGGGGCCAACGTCCTGACTTTC
NA	TRBV7-2	NA	TRBJ1-1	CASSPTYRVSVTEAFF	TGTGCCAGCAGCCCGACCTACAGGGTGTCGGTCACTGAAGCTTTCTTT
NA	TRBV6-5	NA	TRBJ1-6	CASRADGHSPLHF	TGTGCCAGCAGGGCCGACGGACATTCACCCCTCCACTTT
NA	TRBV15	NA	TRBJ1-5	CATSRALGSNQPQHF	TGTGCCACCAGCAGAGCCCTCGGGAGCAATCAGCCCCAGCATTTT
NA	TRBV3-1	NA	TRBJ2-5	CASSQARGRGGETQYF	TGTGCCAGCAGCCAAGCACGGGGGCGGGGTGGGGAGACCCAGTACTTC
NA	TRBV29-1	TRBD2	TRBJ2-1	CSVDKTSGNHNEQFF	TGCAGCGTTGACAAGACTAGCGGGAATCACAATGAGCAGTTCTTC